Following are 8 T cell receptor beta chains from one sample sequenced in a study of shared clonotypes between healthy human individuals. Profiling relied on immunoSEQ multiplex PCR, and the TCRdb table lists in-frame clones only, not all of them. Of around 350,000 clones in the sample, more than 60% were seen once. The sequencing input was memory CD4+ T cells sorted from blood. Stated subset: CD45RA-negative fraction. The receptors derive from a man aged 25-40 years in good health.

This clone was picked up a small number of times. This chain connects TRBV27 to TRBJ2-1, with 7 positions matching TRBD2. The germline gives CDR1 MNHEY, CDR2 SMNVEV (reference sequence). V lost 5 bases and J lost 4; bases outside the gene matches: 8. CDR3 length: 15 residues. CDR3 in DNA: TGTGCCAGCAGTACCCTGGGCGGGAGTTACAATGAGCAGTTCTTC. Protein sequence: CASSTLGGSYNEQFF.

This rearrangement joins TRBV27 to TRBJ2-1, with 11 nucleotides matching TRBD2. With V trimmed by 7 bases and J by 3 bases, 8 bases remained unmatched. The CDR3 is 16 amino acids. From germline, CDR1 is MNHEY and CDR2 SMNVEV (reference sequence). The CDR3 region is CASNLLGTSGYNEQFF. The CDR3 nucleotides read TGTGCCAGCAACCTCCTCGGGACTAGCGGCTACAATGAGCAGTTCTTC.

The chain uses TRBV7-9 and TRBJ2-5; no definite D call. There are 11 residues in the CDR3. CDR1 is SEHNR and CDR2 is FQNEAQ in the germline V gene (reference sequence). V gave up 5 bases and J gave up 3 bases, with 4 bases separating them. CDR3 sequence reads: CASSREETQYF. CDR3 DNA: TGTGCCAGCAGCCGCGAAGAGACCCAGTACTTC.

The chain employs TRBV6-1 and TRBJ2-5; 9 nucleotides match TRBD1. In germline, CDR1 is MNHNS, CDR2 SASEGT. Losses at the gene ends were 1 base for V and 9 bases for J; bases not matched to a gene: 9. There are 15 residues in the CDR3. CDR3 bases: TGTGCCAGCAGTGAAGGAGGACAGGGGAAGATGGCCCAGTACTTC. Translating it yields CASSEGGQGKMAQYF.

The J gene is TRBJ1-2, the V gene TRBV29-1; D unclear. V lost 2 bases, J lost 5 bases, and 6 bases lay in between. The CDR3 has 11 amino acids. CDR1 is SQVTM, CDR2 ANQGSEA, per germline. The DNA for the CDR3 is TGCAGCGTTGAACAAGGGTATGGCTACACCTTC. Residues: CSVEQGYGYTF.

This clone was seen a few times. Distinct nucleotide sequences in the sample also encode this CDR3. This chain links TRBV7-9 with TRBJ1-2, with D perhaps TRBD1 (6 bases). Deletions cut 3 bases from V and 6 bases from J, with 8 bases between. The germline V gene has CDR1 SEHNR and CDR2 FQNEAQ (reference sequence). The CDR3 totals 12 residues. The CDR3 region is CASSFNRDGYTF. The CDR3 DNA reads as TGTGCCAGCAGCTTCAACAGGGATGGCTACACCTTC.

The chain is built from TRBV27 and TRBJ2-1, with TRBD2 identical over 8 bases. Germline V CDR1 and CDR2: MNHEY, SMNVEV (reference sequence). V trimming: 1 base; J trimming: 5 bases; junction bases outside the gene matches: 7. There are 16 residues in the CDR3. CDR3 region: CASSLFSSGSNNEQFF. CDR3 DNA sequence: TGTGCCAGCAGTTTATTCTCCAGCGGGAGCAACAATGAGCAGTTCTTC.

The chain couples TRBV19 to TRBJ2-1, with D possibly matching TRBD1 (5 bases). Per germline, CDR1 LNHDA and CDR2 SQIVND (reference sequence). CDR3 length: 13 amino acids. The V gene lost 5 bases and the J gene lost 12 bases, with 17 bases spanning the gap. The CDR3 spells CASSAPGAGRQFF. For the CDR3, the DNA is TGTGCCAGTAGTGCCCCTGGGGCCGGAAGGCAGTTCTTC.